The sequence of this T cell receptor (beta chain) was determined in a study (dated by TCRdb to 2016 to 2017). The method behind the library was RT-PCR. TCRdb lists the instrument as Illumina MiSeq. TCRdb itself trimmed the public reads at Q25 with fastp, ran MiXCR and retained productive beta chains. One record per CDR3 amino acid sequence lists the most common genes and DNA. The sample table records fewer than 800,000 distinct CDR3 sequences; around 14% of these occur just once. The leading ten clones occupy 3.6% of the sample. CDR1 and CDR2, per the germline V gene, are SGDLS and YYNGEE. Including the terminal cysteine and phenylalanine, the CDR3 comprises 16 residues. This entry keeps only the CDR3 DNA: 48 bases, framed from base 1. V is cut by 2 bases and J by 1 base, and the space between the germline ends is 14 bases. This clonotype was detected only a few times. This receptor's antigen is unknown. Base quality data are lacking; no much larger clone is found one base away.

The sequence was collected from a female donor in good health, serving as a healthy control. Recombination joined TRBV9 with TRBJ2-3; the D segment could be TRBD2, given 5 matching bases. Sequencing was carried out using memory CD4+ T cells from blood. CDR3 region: CASSVNLGAGTDTQYF. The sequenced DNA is TGTGCCAGCAGCGTTAATCTGGGAGCTGGCACAGATACGCAGTATTTT.